The following is a T cell receptor beta chain sequence with its context. The record originates from a study of CXCR3-negative and CXCR3-positive naive CD8 T cells. UMI-labeled TRB cDNA libraries were prepared by 5' RACE. Reanalyzing the 5' RACE reads, TCRdb keeps one entry per CDR3 protein, without DNA. There are about 5,900 distinct CDR3 sequences in the sample, with 1% to 1.5% held by the top ten. Germline V gene lookup returns CDR1 SQVTM and CDR2 ANQGSEA. This CDR3 has 17 amino acids. What was sequenced was naive CXCR3- CD8+ T cells from blood. Subset: CD45RO-CCR7+CD27+CD95- naive CD8+ T cells lacking CXCR3 (TNR3-). The sequence was obtained from a human donor in good health. Some clones in this sample may be carry-over from other donors' samples. V and J are TRBV29-1 and TRBJ1-1; TCRdb selects TRBD1, and the lack of DNA leaves this call unchecked. The CDR3 spells CSVDAGTGKKGGTEAFF.